Listed below are T cell receptor beta chains from one sample, sequenced in a study of blood T cell repertoires in COVID-19. Assay used: immunoSEQ multiplex PCR; TCRdb lists only in-frame clones, some missing. Of some 98,000 clones in the sample, 80% were seen once. The sequencing input was peripheral blood. The receptors here all came from a human donor in a cohort sampled during active COVID-19. Both conserved end residues are part of each CDR3. The D gene is left open where the match is weak. Clone size is given for some rows only: seen once, a few or many times, or a class if the clone is expanded.

clone_size	d_call	v_call	j_call	cdr3_aa	cdr3_nt
.	.	TRBV3-1/TRBV3-2	TRBJ1-6	CASSPSGGDSPLHF	TGTGCCAGCAGCCCCTCGGGGGGGGACTCACCCCTCCACTTT
.	.	TRBV28	TRBJ1-4	CASTHPTVGKEKLFF	TGTGCCAGCACCCATCCTACCGTCGGGAAAGAAAAACTGTTTTTT
.	.	TRBV10-3	TRBJ1-5	CAISESGGRNQPQHF	TGTGCCATCAGTGAGTCTGGTGGGCGCAATCAGCCCCAGCATTTT
few	.	TRBV5-1	TRBJ1-1	CASSTRALNTEAFF	TGCGCCAGCAGTACCAGGGCGTTGAACACTGAAGCTTTCTTT
.	.	TRBV4-1	TRBJ2-2	CASSENIRRSANTGELFF	TGCGCCAGCAGCGAGAATATTAGGAGGTCGGCGAACACCGGGGAGCTGTTTTTT
.	.	TRBV2	TRBJ1-6	CASSEIQINNSPLHF	TGTGCCAGCAGTGAAATTCAGATTAATAATTCACCCCTCCACTTT
.	TRBD2	TRBV4-2	TRBJ2-7	CASSQVPGLAGGKHEQYF	TGTGCCAGCAGCCAAGTTCCGGGACTAGCGGGAGGAAAACACGAGCAGTACTTC
.	.	TRBV2	TRBJ2-3	CASRSYTDTQYF	TGTGCCAGCAGGTCCTACACAGATACGCAGTATTTT
.	TRBD1	TRBV28	TRBJ1-3	CASRPQGTGNTIYF	TGTGCCAGCAGACCACAGGGGACTGGAAACACCATATATTTT
.	TRBD2	TRBV4-2	TRBJ2-7	CASSQEWTSNEQYF	TGTGCCAGCAGCCAAGAATGGACTAGCAACGAGCAGTACTTC
.	TRBD2	TRBV7-2	TRBJ2-7	CASSPIGRGRGEQYF	TGTGCCAGCAGCCCGATCGGCCGCGGGAGGGGCGAGCAGTACTTC
few	.	TRBV11-2	TRBJ2-2	CASSPRPGGGELFF	TGTGCCAGCAGCCCCCGACCCGGGGGCGGGGAGCTGTTTTTT
.	.	TRBV5-8	TRBJ2-1	CASSLDLSSRAPNEQFF	TGTGCCAGCAGCTTGGATCTTAGTTCTCGCGCGCCAAATGAGCAGTTCTTC
.	TRBD2	TRBV19	TRBJ2-5	CASSKRLAGVETQYF	TGTGCCAGTAGCAAGAGACTAGCGGGAGTAGAGACCCAGTACTTC
.	TRBD1	TRBV5-1	TRBJ1-1	CASSLVGQGASEAFF	TGCGCCAGCAGCTTGGTGGGACAGGGGGCCTCTGAAGCTTTCTTT
.	.	TRBV4-1	TRBJ1-1	CASSQMGRGLVAFF	TGCGCCAGCAGCCAAATGGGGAGGGGTCTGGTAGCTTTCTTT
.	TRBD1	TRBV2	TRBJ2-1	CASRPGQGSYNEQFF	TGTGCCAGCAGGCCGGGACAGGGTAGCTACAATGAGCAGTTCTTC
.	TRBD1	TRBV5-6	TRBJ1-5	CASSFGPGGNQPQHF	TGTGCCAGCAGCTTTGGTCCAGGGGGAAATCAGCCCCAGCATTTT
.	.	TRBV11-2	TRBJ2-6	CASSLEDRNSGANVLTF	TGTGCCAGCAGCTTAGAAGACAGGAACTCTGGGGCCAACGTCCTGACTTTC
.	.	TRBV11-2	TRBJ1-2	CASSLGGGKTNYGYTF	TGTGCCAGCAGCTTGGGGGGGGGAAAAACTAACTATGGCTACACCTTC
.	TRBD2	TRBV5-1	TRBJ2-3	CASSSAGVEADTQYF	TGCGCCAGCAGCTCCGCGGGAGTGGAGGCAGATACGCAGTATTTT
.	.	TRBV6-5	TRBJ2-2	CASSGITRATGELFF	TGTGCCAGCAGCGGGATTACTAGAGCCACCGGGGAGCTGTTTTTT
.	.	TRBV10-3	TRBJ2-7	CAISEDRTYEQYF	TGTGCCATCAGTGAGGACAGGACCTACGAGCAGTACTTC
.	.	TRBV5-6	TRBJ2-7	CASSSGSYEQYF	TGTGCCAGCAGCTCGGGTTCCTACGAGCAGTACTTC
once	.	TRBV15	TRBJ2-1	CATSKELAKQFF	TGTGCCACCAGCAAAGAGTTAGCGAAGCAGTTCTTC